What follows is one T cell receptor (beta chain) and its context. Germline loops: CDR1 SGHTA, CDR2 FQGNSA. Unmatched junction bases numbered 8, after V lost 5 bases and J lost 6 bases. This CDR3 contains 16 residues. In the study's own analysis: Reference gene primers were amplified, and this amplification served to estimate nucleated cell counts. TCRdb's table, derived via immunoSEQ multiplex PCR, lists solely in-frame clones and lacks some. That table furnishes V, J and clone size, whereas the DNA furnished D and trimming. The table has more than 250,000 clones, approximately 87% seen once. The data were taken from a study of blood T cell repertoires in COVID-19. Overall study context: Whether acute or convalescent, the COVID-19 samples came from the United States, Italy and Spain. T cells, B-cell-depleted T cells, or PBMCs provided the cDNA or gDNA that served as material.

The rearrangement uses TRBV7-2 and TRBJ2-1, with 12 bases identical to TRBD2. This TCR came from a man aged 60 to 75 who had recovered from COVID-19. The sequenced material came from peripheral blood. The CDR3 sequence is CASSQSSGGASNEQFF. For the CDR3, the DNA is TGTGCCAGCAGCCAATCTAGCGGGGGGGCCTCCAATGAGCAGTTCTTC. Complete variable domain (other parts from reference TRBV7-2 and TRBJ2-1): GAGVSQSPSNKVTEKGKDVELRCDPISGHTALYWYRQSLGQGLEFLIYFQGNSAPDKSGLPSDRFSAERTGGSVSTLTIQRTQQEDSAVYLCASSQSSGGASNEQFFGPGTRLTVL.